The 13 T cell receptor beta chains below come from one sample, sequenced in a study of response to subunit inactivated influenza vaccine. TCRdb reanalysed the RT-PCR reads using MiXCR and keeps one entry per CDR3 protein. The sample records about 540,000 distinct CDR3 sequences, approximately 20% being singletons. The data were also submitted as part of a second study, on T cells expressing NK-cell markers. As that report states: The authors made TCR beta cDNA libraries by 5'RACE template switching. This switching added a universal primer site and UMIs.

The specimen comprised CD4+ T cells sorted from PBMCs, sampled about 11 days after vaccination. These receptors were obtained from a man aged 45-65 years who received an inactivated influenza vaccine.

As concerns this clonotype: One end of the junction is discordant with germline, which a read error may explain. V gene TRBV24-1 combines with J gene TRBJ2-2; D unresolved. The CDR3 totals 11 residues. Germline loops: CDR1 KGHDR, CDR2 SFDVKD. The CDR3 sequence: CAISANGELFF. The CDR3 coding sequence is TGTGCCATCAGTGCAAACGGGGAGCTGTTTTTT.

This sequence joins TRBV12-3 or TRBV12-4 and TRBJ2-1; TRBD1 matches 9 bases. The CDR3 sequence is 15 residues long. Germline trimming cut 5 bases from V and 5 bases from J; bases unmatched to any gene: 7. Written as DNA, the CDR3 is TGTGCCAGCAGTCCCCGGGACAGGGAAGACAATGAGCAGTTCTTC. Translated, it gives CASSPRDREDNEQFF.

The chain recombines TRBV2 with TRBJ2-1; no definite D call. V was cut by 7 bases and J by 7 bases, with 8 bases left in between. The CDR3 runs to 11 residues. Germline-derived CDR1 and CDR2 are SNHLY and FYNNEI. The CDR3, as DNA: TGTGCCAGCACCCAGGTGAATGAGCAGTTCTTC. Translating it yields CASTQVNEQFF.

Concerning this clonotype itself: The germline gene is not matched at one end of the junction; a read error may be the cause. The V gene is TRBV5-1, the J gene TRBJ2-1; 10 bases map to TRBD2. CDR3 length equals 14 residues. Germline CDR1 is SGHRS and CDR2 is YFSETQ. DNA for the CDR3: TGCGCCAGCAGCCAGTCCGGGACTAGCGATGAGCAGTCCTTC. Protein sequence: CASSQSGTSDEQSF.

This chain joins TRBV7-6 and TRBJ2-5; TRBD2 agrees at 10 bases. The CDR3 runs to 16 residues. Losses at the gene ends were 4 bases for V and 2 bases for J; bases not matched to a gene: 7. The V gene's germline CDR1 is SGHVS and CDR2 FNYEAQ. Written as DNA, the CDR3 is TGTGCCAGCAGCTCCTCTCTAGCGGGGGTACAAGAGACCCAGTACTTC. Translation gives CASSSSLAGVQETQYF. The full variable domain, in which reference TRBV7-6 and TRBJ2-5 provide the parts outside the CDR3, is GAGVSQSPRYKVTKRGQDVALRCDPISGHVSLYWYRQALGQGPEFLTYFNYEAQQDKSGLPNDRFSAERPEGSISTLTIQRTEQRDSAMYRCASSSSLAGVQETQYFGPGTRLLVL.

This clonotype was observed a few times. J is TRBJ2-7 and V is TRBV6-1; 9 bases are shared with TRBD2. The CDR3 loop spans 16 amino acids. Germline trimming cut 6 bases from V and 1 base from J; bases unmatched to any gene: 10. Germline CDR1 is MNHNS and CDR2 is SASEGT. The CDR3 DNA reads TGTGCCAGCAGAACGCTAGCTAGCGGGGATTCCTACGAGCAGTACTTC. Protein product: CASRTLASGDSYEQYF.

V is TRBV5-1 and J is TRBJ1-1, with 8 nucleotides matching TRBD1. The CDR3 contains 12 residues. V was pared by 4 bases and J by 10 bases, with 6 bases of the junction left unmatched. Germline V gene lookup returns CDR1 SGHRS and CDR2 YFSETQ. The CDR3 nucleotides read TGCGCCAGCAGCGAGGACAGGGAGAGAGCTTTCTTT. Translated: CASSEDRERAFF.

The table lists this clonotype with a few counts. This chain uses TRBV10-3 with TRBJ2-7, with D hard to call. This CDR3 has 14 amino acids. Trimming took off 4 bases at V and 0 bases at J, with 10 bases between the two ends. Germline values: CDR1 ENHRY, CDR2 SYGVKD. CDR3 residues: CAISVKESSYEQYF. In DNA form, the CDR3 reads TGTGCCATCAGTGTCAAGGAGAGCTCCTACGAGCAGTACTTC.

This clonotype has more than one count but fewer than ten. The chain combines TRBV29-1 with TRBJ2-3; TRBD2 aligns across 9 bases. Germline V lookup: CDR1 SQVTM, CDR2 ANQGSEA. The V gene end was trimmed by 3 bases and the J gene end by 2 bases; junction bases not matched to a gene: 9. The CDR3 is 16 amino acids. CDR3 nucleotide sequence: TGCAGCGTTGAGGGGGCTAGCGGGGCTAACACAGATACGCAGTATTTT. Amino acid sequence: CSVEGASGANTDTQYF.

This clonotype was seen repeatedly, ten times or more. The rearrangement joins TRBV5-1 to TRBJ2-1; D is ambiguous. Germline V gene data show CDR1 as SGHRS and CDR2 as YFSETQ. Trimming shortened V by 7 bases and J by 6 bases, and 14 bases separated the two germline ends. This CDR3 has 13 residues. The CDR3 DNA is TGCGCCAGCCGATACAGTGCGGTCAATGAGCAGTTCTTC. It is translated as CASRYSAVNEQFF.

This clonotype has just a few counts. This chain links TRBV20-1 with TRBJ2-3; 8 positions agree with TRBD2. There are 15 residues in the CDR3. Germline loops: CDR1 DFQATT, CDR2 SNEGSKA (reference sequence). With 5 bases clipped from V and 4 bases from J, the junction kept 11 bases outside the gene matches. Here the CDR3 DNA reads TGCAGTGCTCCTGTGCCAGCGGGAGAACCAGATACGCAGTATTTT. The encoded protein is CSAPVPAGEPDTQYF.

The chain links TRBV20-1 to TRBJ2-1; 8 nucleotides line up with TRBD1. This CDR3 is 19 amino acids long. Germline V lookup: CDR1 DFQATT, CDR2 SNEGSKA (reference sequence). The junction had 21 bases not matched to a gene; V was cut back by 3 bases and J by 5 bases. The CDR3 coding sequence is TGCAGTGCTAGCGGGTCCGGGACAGGTATATTCGTGGGACACAATGAGCAGTTCTTC. This codes for CSASGSGTGIFVGHNEQFF.

CDR3 protein: CASSLRARGTDTQYF. DNA of the CDR3: TGTGCCAGCAGTTTAAGAGCTAGGGGAACAGATACGCAGTATTTT. V usage is TRBV12-3 or TRBV12-4 and J usage is TRBJ2-3; possibly TRBD1 for D (5 bases). This CDR3 is built from 15 residues. The V end lost 2 bases, the J end lost 3 bases, and 12 bases lay between the germline ends.